A selection of T cell receptor beta chains follows, all from one sample in a study of graft-versus-host responses after intestinal transplantation. Method: immunoSEQ multiplex PCR; TCRdb's copy keeps in-frame clones and lacks some. The sample lists tens of thousands of clones; approximately 88% were seen once. Their antigens remain unidentified. This sample comprised unstimulated CD4+ T cells sorted from spleen or lymph node cells, obtained before transplant. These receptors were obtained from a human donor who was the organ donor for an intestinal transplant. Both conserved end residues are part of each CDR3. The order of the fields is J gene, V gene, D gene, CDR3 DNA, CDR3 protein. The D gene is left open where the match is weak.

j_gene: TRBJ2-1
v_gene: TRBV5-6
d_gene: TRBD2
CDR3nt: TGTGCCAGCAGTCAAACTAGCGGATCGCTGGGGATGAAGCAGTTCTTC
CDR3aa: CASSQTSGSLGMKQFF

j_gene: TRBJ2-3
v_gene: TRBV5-6
d_gene: TRBD2
CDR3nt: TGTGCCAGCAGCTTGTACGGGAGGGCAGATACGCAGTATTTT
CDR3aa: CASSLYGRADTQYF

j_gene: TRBJ2-7
v_gene: TRBV5-6
d_gene: -
CDR3nt: TGTGCCAGCAGCTTGTACGGACTCTCCTCCTACGAGCAGTACTTC
CDR3aa: CASSLYGLSSYEQYF

j_gene: TRBJ2-2
v_gene: TRBV25-1
d_gene: TRBD2
CDR3nt: TGTGCCAGCAGCCCCCTGGGGGGAGGGCTTGGTGGGGAGCTGTTTTTT
CDR3aa: CASSPLGGGLGGELFF

j_gene: TRBJ2-3
v_gene: TRBV6-1
d_gene: -
CDR3nt: TGTGCCAGTCGGCAACAGGGTTGGACAGATACGCAGTATTTT
CDR3aa: CASRQQGWTDTQYF

j_gene: TRBJ2-1
v_gene: TRBV12-5
d_gene: TRBD2
CDR3nt: TGTGCTAGTGGTTTGCCCTCCCCTAGCGGGAGTGCCCATGAGCAGTTCTTC
CDR3aa: CASGLPSPSGSAHEQFF

j_gene: TRBJ2-3
v_gene: TRBV27
d_gene: TRBD2
CDR3nt: TGTGCCAGCAGTTTGAGACTAGCGAAGGTAGCAGATACGCAGTATTTT
CDR3aa: CASSLRLAKVADTQYF

j_gene: TRBJ2-3
v_gene: TRBV7-2
d_gene: -
CDR3nt: TGTGCCAGCAGCTTAATGGCTACAGATACGCAGTATTTT
CDR3aa: CASSLMATDTQYF

j_gene: TRBJ2-1
v_gene: TRBV6-7
d_gene: TRBD1
CDR3nt: TGTGCCAGCAGTTACTCGCGGGGACAGGGCAGGTATGAGCAGTTCTTC
CDR3aa: CASSYSRGQGRYEQFF

j_gene: TRBJ2-3
v_gene: TRBV27
d_gene: -
CDR3nt: TGTGCCAGCAGTTTGTTTAACACAGATACGCAGTATTTT
CDR3aa: CASSLFNTDTQYF